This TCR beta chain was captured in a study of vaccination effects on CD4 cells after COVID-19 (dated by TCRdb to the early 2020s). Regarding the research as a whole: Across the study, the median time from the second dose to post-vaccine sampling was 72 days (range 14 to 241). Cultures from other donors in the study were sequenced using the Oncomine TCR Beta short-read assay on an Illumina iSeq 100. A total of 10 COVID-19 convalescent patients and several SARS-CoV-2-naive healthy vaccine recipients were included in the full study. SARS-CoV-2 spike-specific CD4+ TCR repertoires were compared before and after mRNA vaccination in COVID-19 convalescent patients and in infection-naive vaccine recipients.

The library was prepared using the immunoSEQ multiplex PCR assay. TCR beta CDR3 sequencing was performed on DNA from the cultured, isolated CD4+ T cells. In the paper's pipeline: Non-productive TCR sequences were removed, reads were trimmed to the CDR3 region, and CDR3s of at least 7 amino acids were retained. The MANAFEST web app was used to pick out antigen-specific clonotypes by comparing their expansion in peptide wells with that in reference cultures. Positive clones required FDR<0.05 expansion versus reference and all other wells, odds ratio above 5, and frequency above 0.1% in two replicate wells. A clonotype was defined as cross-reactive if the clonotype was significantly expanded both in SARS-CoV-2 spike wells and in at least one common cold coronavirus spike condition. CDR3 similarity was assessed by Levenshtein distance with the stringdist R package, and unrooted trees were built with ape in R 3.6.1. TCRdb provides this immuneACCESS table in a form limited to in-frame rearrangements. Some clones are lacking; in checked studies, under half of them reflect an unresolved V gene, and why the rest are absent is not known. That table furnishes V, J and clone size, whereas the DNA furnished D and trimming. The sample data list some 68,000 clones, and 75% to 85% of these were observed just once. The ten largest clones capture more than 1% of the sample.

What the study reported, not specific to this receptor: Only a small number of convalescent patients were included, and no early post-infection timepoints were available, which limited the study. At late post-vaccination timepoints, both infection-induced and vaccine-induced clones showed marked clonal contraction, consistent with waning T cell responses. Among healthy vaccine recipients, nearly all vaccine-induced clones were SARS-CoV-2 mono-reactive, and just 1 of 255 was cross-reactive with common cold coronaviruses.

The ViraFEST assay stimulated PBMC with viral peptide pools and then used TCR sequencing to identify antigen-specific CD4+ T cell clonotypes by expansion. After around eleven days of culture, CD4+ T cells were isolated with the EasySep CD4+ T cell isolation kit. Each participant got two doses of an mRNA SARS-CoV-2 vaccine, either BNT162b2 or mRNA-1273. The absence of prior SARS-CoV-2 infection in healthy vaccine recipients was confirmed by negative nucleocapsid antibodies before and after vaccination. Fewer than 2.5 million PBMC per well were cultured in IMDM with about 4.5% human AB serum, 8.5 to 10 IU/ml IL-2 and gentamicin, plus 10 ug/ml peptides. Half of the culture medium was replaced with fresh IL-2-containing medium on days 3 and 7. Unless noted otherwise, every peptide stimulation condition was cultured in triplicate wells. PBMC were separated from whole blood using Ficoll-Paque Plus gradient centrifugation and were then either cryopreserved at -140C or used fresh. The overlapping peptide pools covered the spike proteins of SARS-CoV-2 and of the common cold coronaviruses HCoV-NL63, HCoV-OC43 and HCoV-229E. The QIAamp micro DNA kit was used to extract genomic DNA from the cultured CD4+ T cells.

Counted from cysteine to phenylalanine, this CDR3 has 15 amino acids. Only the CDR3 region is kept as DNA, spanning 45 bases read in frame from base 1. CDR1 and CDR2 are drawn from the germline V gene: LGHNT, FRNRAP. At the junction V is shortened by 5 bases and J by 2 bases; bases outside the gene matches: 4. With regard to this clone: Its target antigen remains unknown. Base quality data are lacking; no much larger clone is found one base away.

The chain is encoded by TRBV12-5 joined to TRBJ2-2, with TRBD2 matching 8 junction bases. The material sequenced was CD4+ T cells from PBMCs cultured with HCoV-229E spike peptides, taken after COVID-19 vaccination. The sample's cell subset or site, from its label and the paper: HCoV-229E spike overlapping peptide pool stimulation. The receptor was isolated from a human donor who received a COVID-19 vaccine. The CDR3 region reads CASGPRGVNTGELFF. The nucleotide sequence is TGTGCTAGTGGTCCGCGGGGGGTTAACACCGGGGAGCTGTTTTTT.